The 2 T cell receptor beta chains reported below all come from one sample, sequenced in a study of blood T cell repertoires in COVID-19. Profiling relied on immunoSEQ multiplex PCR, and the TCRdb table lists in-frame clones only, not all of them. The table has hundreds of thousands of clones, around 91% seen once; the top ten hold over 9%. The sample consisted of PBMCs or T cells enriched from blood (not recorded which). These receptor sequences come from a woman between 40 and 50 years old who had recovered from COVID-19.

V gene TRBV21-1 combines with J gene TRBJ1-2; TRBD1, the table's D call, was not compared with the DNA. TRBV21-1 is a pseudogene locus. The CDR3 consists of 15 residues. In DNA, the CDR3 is TGTGCCAGCAGCAAAATAGCTGTCGGACAGAACGGCTACACCTTC. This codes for CASSKIAVGQNGYTF.

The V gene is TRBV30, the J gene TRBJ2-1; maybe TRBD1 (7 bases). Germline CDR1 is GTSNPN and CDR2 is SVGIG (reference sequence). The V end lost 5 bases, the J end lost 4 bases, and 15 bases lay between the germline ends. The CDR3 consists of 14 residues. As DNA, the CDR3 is TGTGCCTGGTCCCAGGGGGGAAGTTACAATGAGCAGTTCTTC. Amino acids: CAWSQGGSYNEQFF.